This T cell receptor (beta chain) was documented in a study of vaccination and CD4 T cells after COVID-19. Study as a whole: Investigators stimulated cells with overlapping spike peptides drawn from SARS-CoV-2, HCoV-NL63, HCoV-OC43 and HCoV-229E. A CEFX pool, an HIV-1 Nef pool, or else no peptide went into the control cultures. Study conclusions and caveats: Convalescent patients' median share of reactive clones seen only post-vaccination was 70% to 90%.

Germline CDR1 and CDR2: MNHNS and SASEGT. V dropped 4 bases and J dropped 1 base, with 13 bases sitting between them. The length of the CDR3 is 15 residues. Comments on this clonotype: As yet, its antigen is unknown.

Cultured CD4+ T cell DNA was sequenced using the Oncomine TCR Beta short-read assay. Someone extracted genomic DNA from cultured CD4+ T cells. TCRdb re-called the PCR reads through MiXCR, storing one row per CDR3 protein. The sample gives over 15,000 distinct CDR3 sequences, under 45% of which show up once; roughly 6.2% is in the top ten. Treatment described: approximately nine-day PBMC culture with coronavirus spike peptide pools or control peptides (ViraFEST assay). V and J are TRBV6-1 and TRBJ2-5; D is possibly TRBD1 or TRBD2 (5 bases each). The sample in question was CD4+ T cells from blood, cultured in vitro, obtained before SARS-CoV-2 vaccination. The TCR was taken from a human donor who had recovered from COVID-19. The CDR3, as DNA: TGTGCCAGCAGTGGGGGGTCGGGCGGCCAAGAGACCCAGTACTTC. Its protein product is CASSGGSGGQETQYF.